These 16 T cell receptor beta chains share one sample of origin, sequenced in a study of metastatic and nonmetastatic thyroid tumors. No patient received treatment before thyroid surgery. TCRdb re-called the PCR reads with MiXCR. This table has about 93,000 clones, roughly 13% appearing once. The sample was blood. The receptors shown here come from a female donor with papillary thyroid cancer or a benign thyroid nodule (not recorded which). Some clones in this sample may be carry-over from other donors' samples.

As regards this clone: A much larger clone differs from this one at a single base, so this may be a read error. This sample includes further DNA sequences coding for the same CDR3. The chain employs TRBV20-1 and TRBJ2-7; a possible D gene is TRBD2 (6 bases). This CDR3 is 12 amino acids long. CDR1 DFQATT and CDR2 SNEGSKA come from the germline V gene (reference sequence). CDR3 nucleotide sequence: TGCAGAGCCGGCGTGGGGGGCTACGAGCAGTACTTC. Residues: CRAGVGGYEQYF.

There are many counts of this clone. The V gene is TRBV5-1, the J gene TRBJ1-1; 7 bases match TRBD1. The CDR3 has 15 residues. The V segment lost 5 bases and the J segment 3 bases; nucleotides outside the gene matches: 10. CDR1 and CDR2 from the germline V gene are SGHRS and YFSETQ. The CDR3 nucleotides are TGCGCCAGCAGGTCAGGAGGGGGCCAAGACACTGAAGCTTTCTTT. Translation: CASRSGGGQDTEAFF.

This chain joins TRBV6-1 and TRBJ1-5, with D possibly being TRBD1 (5 bases). Trimming removed 2 bases from V and 10 bases from J, with 9 bases in between. CDR1 and CDR2 (germline): MNHNS, SASEGT. CDR3 length equals 12 residues. The CDR3, as DNA: TGTGCCAGCAGTGAAACGGGGGGACCCCAGCATTTT. The encoded protein is CASSETGGPQHF.

This clone was seen repeatedly, ten times or more. This specimen includes other DNA sequences encoding the same CDR3. The chain uses TRBV19 and TRBJ1-5; D unclear. The CDR3 has 9 amino acids. Trimming stripped 11 bases from V and 6 bases from J, with 5 bases between. In germline, CDR1 is LNHDA, CDR2 SQIVND (reference sequence). For the CDR3, the DNA is TGTGCCGCGGGTCAGCCCCAGCATTTT. Translation gives CAAGQPQHF. Full variable domain (outside the CDR3, taken from reference TRBV19 and TRBJ1-5): DGGITQSPKYLFRKEGQNVTLSCEQNLNHDAMYWYRQDPGQGLRLIYYSQIVNDFQKGDIAEGYSVSREKKESFPLTVTSAQKNPTAFYLCAAGQPQHFGDGTRLSIL.

There are many counts of this clone. The chain links TRBV28 to TRBJ2-1; 9 positions match TRBD1. The germline V gene encodes CDR1 MDHEN and CDR2 SYDVKM. Unmatched junction bases numbered 10, after V lost 6 bases and J lost 4 bases. The CDR3 is 16 amino acids. CDR3 region: CASSAHGTGRYNEQFF. CDR3 coding DNA: TGTGCCAGCAGCGCCCACGGGACAGGGCGATACAATGAGCAGTTCTTC.

For this clone: The junction shows a germline mismatch at one end, possibly a read error. The V call is TRBV20-1, the J call TRBJ2-1; 7 bases line up with TRBD2. The CDR3 totals 14 residues. Germline CDR1 DFQATT, CDR2 SNEGSKA (reference sequence). This chain's CDR3 is CGASRGSSYNEQFF. CDR3 nucleotides: TGCGGTGCTAGCCGCGGGAGCTCCTACAATGAGCAGTTCTTC.

The chain couples TRBV7-3 to TRBJ2-1; D not certain. The CDR3 loop spans 17 amino acids. Germline loops: CDR1 SGHTA, CDR2 FQGTGA. Trimming pared 0 bases from V and 0 bases from J, leaving 12 bases between. The chain's CDR3 is CASSLTPYIHSYNEQFF. In DNA form, the CDR3 reads TGTGCCAGCAGCTTAACCCCGTACATCCACTCCTACAATGAGCAGTTCTTC.

The sample holds many counts of this clone. The chain recombines TRBV27 with TRBJ2-1; no clear D. This CDR3 is built from 14 residues. Germline CDR1 and CDR2: MNHEY and SMNVEV (reference sequence). Between the trimmed V and J ends, which lost 3 bases and 4 bases, there was a span of 10 bases. Here the CDR3 reads CASSFWGQYNEQFF. In DNA form, the CDR3 reads TGTGCCAGCAGTTTTTGGGGTCAATACAATGAGCAGTTCTTC.

The table lists this clone with a few counts. One junction end does not reproduce the germline sequence, and a read error may be involved. The chain is built from TRBV7-9 and TRBJ1-2, with TRBD1 matching 8 bases. Germline CDR1 reads SEHNR; CDR2 reads FQNEAQ (reference sequence). The CDR3 totals 14 residues. CDR3 amino acids: CASSPRTGWYGYAF. CDR3 DNA: TGTGCCAGTAGCCCTAGGACAGGGTGGTACGGCTACGCCTTC.

This clone was detected many times. The genes are TRBV20-1 and TRBJ2-2; D not certain. The CDR3 has 14 residues. V was cut by 0 bases and J by 3 bases, with 8 bases left in between. The V gene's germline CDR1 is DFQATT and CDR2 SNEGSKA (reference sequence). The CDR3 is CSAREITDTGELFF. CDR3 DNA: TGCAGTGCTAGAGAAATAACGGACACCGGGGAGCTGTTTTTT.

Comment on this clone: One junction end disagrees with the germline gene, perhaps due to a read error. V and J are TRBV5-4 and TRBJ2-3, with 8 bases matching TRBD1. CDR1 is SGHNT, CDR2 YYREEE, per germline (reference sequence). This CDR3 has 17 amino acids. The CDR3 DNA follows: TGTGCCAGCAGCCTGGGACAGGACGGGGTGGGCACGGATACGCAGTATTTT. It translates to CASSLGQDGVGTDTQYF.

Many counts were recorded for this clone. The gene calls are TRBV20-1 and TRBJ2-5; D gene unclear. CDR3 length: 12 residues. Between the trimmed V and J ends, which lost 5 bases and 3 bases, there was a span of 10 bases. Germline CDR1 reads DFQATT; CDR2 reads SNEGSKA (reference sequence). The CDR3 DNA reads as TGCAGTGCTGGGAAGGCAAAAGAGACCCAGTACTTC. Amino acid sequence: CSAGKAKETQYF.

This clone came up many times. This chain joins TRBV18 and TRBJ2-2; D unclear. Germline CDR1 and CDR2: KGHSH and LQKENI. V was cut by 3 bases and J by 3 bases, with 2 bases left in between. CDR3 size: 12 residues. DNA of the CDR3: TGTGCCAGCTCACCTGACACCGGGGAGCTGTTTTTT. Translating it yields CASSPDTGELFF.

Many counts were recorded for this clone. The chain is built from TRBV20-1 and TRBJ1-1; tentative D call: TRBD1 (6 bases). V was trimmed by 3 bases and J by 11 bases, leaving 28 bases between them. CDR1 and CDR2 from the germline V gene are DFQATT and SNEGSKA (reference sequence). CDR3 length equals 16 residues. The CDR3 loop reads CSASSHDPGGPQWAFF. Written as DNA, the CDR3 is TGCAGTGCTAGTTCCCACGACCCCGGGGGGCCACAGTGGGCTTTCTTT.

This clone was seen more than once but under ten times. A much bigger clone sits one base away, suggesting this may be a read error. The gene calls are TRBV2 and TRBJ2-1; TRBD1 matches at 9 bases. The germline V gene has CDR1 SNHLY and CDR2 FYNNEI. J gave up 4 bases and V 4 bases, and 5 bases lay outside the gene matches. The CDR3 has 15 amino acids. As DNA, the CDR3 is TGTGCCAGCAGTGCCTGGACAGGGGAGTACAATGAGCAGTTCTTC. Translation gives CASSAWTGEYNEQFF.

At least ten counts were recorded for this clone. Here the CDR3 reads CSVLRPDSPTEAFF. The CDR3 coding sequence is TGCAGTGTCCTCAGACCCGACAGTCCAACTGAAGCTTTCTTT. V is TRBV20-1 and J is TRBJ1-1; tentative D call: TRBD1 (5 bases). Trimming cost V 7 bases and J 5 bases, with 20 bases left between them. Germline loops: CDR1 DFQATT, CDR2 SNEGSKA (reference sequence). This CDR3 has 14 amino acids.